This T cell receptor (beta chain) was captured by sequencing in a study of T cell repertoires in cytomegalovirus infection. Across the whole study: CMV epitopes used comprised recently identified HLA-C-restricted ones and well-studied HLA-B-restricted ones. CMV infection together with matching HLA type was indicated by public TCR beta signatures. Overall study results and limits: In two of eight donors, the top clonotype was HLA-C-restricted CMV-specific.

Trimming shortened V by 4 bases and J by 3 bases, and 13 bases separated the two germline ends. Germline CDR1 SGHTA, CDR2 FQGNSA. The CDR3 totals 15 residues. The table lists this clonotype with many counts. Its antigen remains unidentified. TCRdb reprocessed the reads with MiXCR, giving one entry per CDR3 protein. The repertoire consists of 250,000 to 300,000 distinct CDR3 sequences, with 20% to 25% occurring once and the leading ten covering approximately 20%. The sample consisted of cultured PBMCs, taken from culture after CMV antigen stimulation. The chain has TRBV7-2 and TRBJ1-5; TRBD1 might be the D (5 bases). The source of this sequence is a human donor in good health (CMV status not recorded). Some clones in this sample may be carry-over from other donors' samples. The CDR3 loop is CASSSQDSINQPQHF. CDR3 nucleotides: TGTGCCAGCAGCTCCCAAGACAGTATCAATCAGCCCCAGCATTTT.